The clone carrying this T cell receptor beta chain was seen ten or more times. Its cognate antigen is unknown. V lost 6 bases and J 4 bases, leaving 11 bases between the germline ends. CDR3 length: 13 residues. The data were taken from a study of T cells after yellow fever vaccination. Looking at the study overall: SMART-Seq v4 Ultra Low Input served to prepare low-cell-number fractions. Notes on the study in general: Peaking faster, on day 5 versus 15, the secondary response was nonetheless weaker.

By 5'RACE template switching, TCR cDNA was produced, with a universal primer site and UMIs added in the process. One entry per CDR3 protein, called by TCRdb with MiXCR from the 5' RACE reads. Of approximately 160,000 distinct CDR3 sequences in the sample, approximately 6.2% were seen once. This chain connects TRBV12-3 or TRBV12-4 to TRBJ2-3; D is ambiguous. The input for sequencing was CD4+ T cells sorted from PBMCs, taken on the day of the first yellow fever vaccination. The TCR comes from a man between 18 and 35 years old who received the YFV17D yellow fever vaccine. CDR3 DNA sequence: TGTGCCAGCAGGGGCCAGGTCCCAGATACGCAGTATTTT. It is translated as CASRGQVPDTQYF.